A single sample is the source of the 27 T cell receptor beta chains below, sequenced in a study of cytomegalovirus exposure and HLA in healthy donors. Clones were read by immunoSEQ multiplex PCR, and TCRdb kept only the in-frame ones, dropping some. The sample has some 150,000 clones; roughly 84% are singletons. Material: PBMCs. Receptors were obtained from a human donor in good health.

The chain uses TRBV30 and TRBJ2-2, with 15 bases lining up with TRBD2. Germline lookup yields CDR1 GTSNPN and CDR2 SVGIG (reference sequence). Trimming at V came to 0 bases and at J to 6 bases, leaving 5 bases not matched to a gene. This CDR3 spans 17 amino acids. The CDR3 loop is CAWSVTRTSGRAGELFF. CDR3 sequence (DNA): TGTGCCTGGAGTGTTACACGGACTAGCGGGAGGGCCGGGGAGCTGTTTTTT.

This chain connects TRBV6-5 to TRBJ1-1; D perhaps matches TRBD1 (6 bases). The germline V and J ends were trimmed by 6 bases and 3 bases, with 14 bases remaining between them. Germline lookup yields CDR1 MNHEY and CDR2 SVGAGI. The CDR3 has 14 residues. In DNA, the CDR3 is TGTGCCAGCAGACTCACAGGGTTTGACACTGAAGCTTTCTTT. Residues: CASRLTGFDTEAFF.

This chain links TRBV30 with TRBJ1-2; D not certain. V gave up 3 bases and J gave up 6 bases, with 14 bases separating them. CDR1 is GTSNPN and CDR2 is SVGIG in the germline V gene (reference sequence). There are 13 residues in the CDR3. DNA of the CDR3: TGTGCCTGGAGCCCGGGAGGCGTCGATGGCTACACCTTC. This gives the protein CAWSPGGVDGYTF.

The V call is TRBV9, the J call TRBJ2-7, with 7 bases fitting TRBD2. The CDR3 has 15 amino acids. From germline, CDR1 is SGDLS and CDR2 YYNGEE. Trimming at V came to 3 bases and at J to 3 bases, leaving 9 bases not matched to a gene. This CDR3 reads CASSAEMGLFYEQYF. For the CDR3, the DNA is TGTGCCAGCAGCGCCGAAATGGGACTATTCTACGAGCAGTACTTC.

The rearrangement uses TRBV5-4 and TRBJ1-1, with 8 bases that match TRBD1. This CDR3 has 15 residues. The germline gives CDR1 SGHNT, CDR2 YYREEE (reference sequence). The J segment lost 4 bases and the V segment lost 3 bases, leaving 8 bases of the junction unmatched. The CDR3 DNA sequence: TGTGCCAGCAGCTCACCTTGGACAGGGACCACTGAAGCTTTCTTT. It codes for CASSSPWTGTTEAFF.

There are a few counts of this clone. The CDR3 nucleotides read TGTGCCAGCAGCGTAGACAATCAGGAGCAGTTCTTC. Its protein product is CASSVDNQEQFF. This chain joins TRBV9 and TRBJ2-1; D call uncertain. CDR1 is SGDLS and CDR2 is YYNGEE in the germline V gene. The V gene lost 0 bases and the J gene lost 10 bases, with 8 bases spanning the gap. The CDR3 runs to 12 residues.

The chain has TRBV7-6 and TRBJ2-1, with 16 bases that match TRBD2. CDR1 is SGHVS, CDR2 FNYEAQ, per germline. The CDR3 is 17 amino acids. The DNA of the CDR3 is TGTGCTACGACGGGACTAGCGGGAGGGTTTCAGGGCAATGAGCAGTTCTTC. This gives the protein CATTGLAGGFQGNEQFF.

The chain joins TRBV11-3 to TRBJ1-1; D perhaps matches TRBD1 (6 bases). V dropped 3 bases and J dropped 5 bases, with 13 bases sitting between them. From germline, CDR1 is SGHNT and CDR2 YENEEA. The CDR3 is 14 amino acids. The CDR3 coding sequence is TGTGCCAGCAGCTTGCAGGGGTTGGGAACTGAAGCTTTCTTT. It translates to CASSLQGLGTEAFF. Variable domain in full (rest from reference TRBV11-3 and TRBJ1-1): EAGVVQSPRYKIIEKKQPVAFWCNPISGHNTLYWYLQNLGQGPELLIRYENEEAVDDSQLPKDRFSAERLKGVDSTLKIQPAELGDSAVYLCASSLQGLGTEAFFGQGTRLTVV.

This clone appeared a single time. The V gene is TRBV7-3, the J gene TRBJ2-2; 7 bases match TRBD1. V lost 1 base, J lost 8 bases, and 4 bases stayed unmatched. Germline values: CDR1 SGHTA, CDR2 FQGTGA. CDR3 length equals 14 residues. CDR3 loop: CASSLRGGLGELFF. In DNA form, the CDR3 reads TGTGCCAGCAGCTTAAGAGGGGGCTTGGGGGAGCTGTTTTTT.

This chain joins TRBV30 and TRBJ1-1; D is ambiguous. The CDR3 runs to 10 residues. Between the trimmed V and J ends, which lost 6 bases and 2 bases, there was a span of 4 bases. Looked up from germline, CDR1 is GTSNPN and CDR2 is SVGIG (reference sequence). Here the CDR3 reads CACHNTEAFF. Here the CDR3 DNA reads TGTGCCTGTCATAACACTGAAGCTTTCTTT. Drawing the rest from reference TRBV30 and TRBJ1-1, the complete variable domain is SQTIHQWPATLVQPVGSPLSLECTVEGTSNPNLYWYRQAAGRGLQLLFYSVGIGQISSEVPQNLSASRPQDRQFILSSKKLLLSDSGFYLCACHNTEAFFGQGTRLTVV.

This clone was seen a single time. V usage is TRBV11-2 and J usage is TRBJ1-5, with D unclear. CDR1 SGHAT and CDR2 FQNNGV come from the germline V gene. With 5 bases removed from V and 2 bases from J, the gap between germline ends came to 7 bases. This CDR3 has 13 amino acids. CDR3 in DNA: TGTGCCAGCAGCGCGAGGCGCAATCAGCCCCAGCATTTT. This translates into CASSARRNQPQHF.

CDR3 in DNA: TGTGCCAGCTCACATACGGACGGGATGAACACTGAAGCTTTCTTT. Protein product: CASSHTDGMNTEAFF. This rearrangement joins TRBV18 to TRBJ1-1, with D unclear. This CDR3 is 15 amino acids long. The V and J ends lost 4 bases and 0 bases respectively, with 12 bases between them. Germline V lookup: CDR1 KGHSH, CDR2 LQKENI.

The rearrangement uses TRBV11-2 and TRBJ2-2; D is unclear. The CDR3 runs to 15 residues. The germline V gene has CDR1 SGHAT and CDR2 FQNNGV. Trimming pared 5 bases from V and 0 bases from J, leaving 10 bases between. The CDR3 spells CASSADPTNTGELFF. In nucleotides, the CDR3 is TGTGCCAGCAGCGCGGATCCCACGAACACCGGGGAGCTGTTTTTT.

The chain uses TRBV28 and TRBJ1-2; D is unresolved. CDR1 is MDHEN and CDR2 is SYDVKM in the germline V gene. The ends were cut back, 10 bases at V and 6 bases at J, with 18 bases in the middle. CDR3 length: 13 amino acids. The CDR3 region has the DNA TGTGCCACCCAAACCCCACGGTCGGATGGCTACACCTTC. The encoded protein is CATQTPRSDGYTF.

The J gene is TRBJ2-3, the V gene TRBV9, with a weak D call TRBD2 (5 bases). This CDR3 has 16 residues. Germline CDR1 is SGDLS and CDR2 is YYNGEE. Trimming took off 0 bases at V and 0 bases at J, with 11 bases between the two ends. The CDR3 reads CASSVGTLQSTDTQYF. The CDR3 DNA reads as TGTGCCAGCAGCGTAGGGACTCTCCAAAGCACAGATACGCAGTATTTT.

The chain couples TRBV20-1 to TRBJ2-3; no firm D call. The germline V gene encodes CDR1 DFQATT and CDR2 SNEGSKA (reference sequence). This CDR3 is built from 11 residues. V was pared by 7 bases and J by 5 bases, with 10 bases between. CDR3 amino acids: CSGVTGDTQYF. Written as DNA, the CDR3 is TGCAGTGGCGTTACCGGAGATACGCAGTATTTT.

The chain carries TRBV9 and TRBJ2-7; weak D call: TRBD1 (6 bases). The CDR3 loop spans 13 amino acids. Germline V CDR1 and CDR2: SGDLS, YYNGEE. Trimming pared 7 bases from V and 7 bases from J, leaving 18 bases between. As DNA, the CDR3 is TGTGCCAGCTCAGGGGAAAACCAGGGTGAGCAGTACTTC. Its protein is CASSGENQGEQYF.

The V call is TRBV7-2, the J call TRBJ1-1; the match to TRBD1 covers 9 bases. The germline V gene has CDR1 SGHTA and CDR2 FQGNSA. The CDR3 extends over 14 amino acids. V shed 5 bases, J shed 6 bases, and the junction held 7 bases outside the gene matches. CDR3 bases: TGTGCCAGCAGCACGGGACAGGGTTCAGCTGAAGCTTTCTTT. This sequence encodes CASSTGQGSAEAFF.

The J gene is TRBJ2-4, the V gene TRBV18; D uncertain. The CDR3 loop spans 15 amino acids. From germline, CDR1 is KGHSH and CDR2 LQKENI. Trimming left V 5 bases short and J 1 base short, with 12 bases between. As DNA, the CDR3 is TGTGCCAGCTCATTCCTTGAGGCGGCCAAAAACATTCAGTACTTC. This sequence encodes CASSFLEAAKNIQYF.

The rearrangement uses TRBV28 and TRBJ2-6; 8 bases are shared with TRBD1. There are 16 residues in the CDR3. The V segment lost 9 bases and the J segment 3 bases; nucleotides outside the gene matches: 10. The V gene's germline CDR1 is MDHEN and CDR2 SYDVKM. This CDR3 is CASSGQGANGANVLTF. Written as DNA, the CDR3 is TGTGCCAGTTCCGGGCAGGGGGCAAATGGGGCCAACGTCCTGACTTTC.

This clone is a singleton in its sample. The chain is built from TRBV2 and TRBJ1-4; D unresolved. This CDR3 spans 17 amino acids. CDR1 is SNHLY, CDR2 FYNNEI, per germline. V dropped 6 bases and J dropped 5 bases, with 22 bases sitting between them. The CDR3 is CASSRGGLLLGNEKLFF. Here the CDR3 DNA reads TGTGCCAGCAGCCGGGGAGGACTTTTACTGGGAAATGAAAAACTGTTTTTT.

This chain joins TRBV7-2 and TRBJ2-3, with 7 bases matching TRBD1. V shed 1 base, J shed 0 bases, and the junction held 4 bases outside the gene matches. CDR1 SGHTA and CDR2 FQGNSA come from the germline V gene. This CDR3 has 16 amino acids. In nucleotides, the CDR3 is TGTGCCAGCAGCTTAGTAGGGACAGCTAGCACAGATACGCAGTATTTT. Encoded protein: CASSLVGTASTDTQYF.

This clone was counted only a few times. The chain uses TRBV21-1 and TRBJ2-6; the table's TRBD1 call for D was not verified on the DNA. TRBV21-1 is flagged as a pseudogene. The CDR3 loop spans 20 amino acids. The CDR3, as DNA: TGTGCCAGCAGCAACTGGGACAGGCTGGTGTGTACCTCTGGGGCCAACGTCCTGACTTTC. Amino acid sequence: CASSNWDRLVCTSGANVLTF.

The J gene is TRBJ2-5, the V gene TRBV30; 9 bases are a match to TRBD1. Looked up from germline, CDR1 is GTSNPN and CDR2 is SVGIG (reference sequence). The V gene end was trimmed by 0 bases and the J gene end by 5 bases; junction bases not matched to a gene: 4. CDR3 length: 14 amino acids. The CDR3 DNA reads as TGTGCCTGGAGTGTGACAGGGGGGAGTGAGACCCAGTACTTC. Translation gives CAWSVTGGSETQYF.

The sample holds one count of this clone. The chain combines TRBV19 with TRBJ1-2, with a weak D call TRBD1 (6 bases). This CDR3 has 16 residues. Germline V lookup: CDR1 LNHDA, CDR2 SQIVND (reference sequence). V dropped 6 bases and J dropped 6 bases, with 23 bases sitting between them. The CDR3 DNA follows: TGTGCCAGTAGCACAAGAAGTGGCAGGGGTGCGGATGGCTACACCTTC. Residues: CASSTRSGRGADGYTF.

V and J are TRBV27 and TRBJ2-1; 9 positions agree with TRBD2. There are 11 residues in the CDR3. Germline V gene data show CDR1 as MNHEY and CDR2 as SMNVEV (reference sequence). With V trimmed by 9 bases and J by 7 bases, 1 base remained unmatched. CDR3 sequence: CARAGGNEQFF. CDR3 nucleotide sequence: TGTGCCAGGGCGGGAGGGAATGAGCAGTTCTTC.

Only a few counts were recorded for this clone. The chain links TRBV15 to TRBJ1-5; D is ambiguous. V was trimmed by 3 bases and J by 4 bases, leaving 13 bases between them. The CDR3 consists of 15 residues. Germline V CDR1 and CDR2: LNHNV, YYDKDF (reference sequence). The CDR3 loop reads CATSRPLGRNQPQHF. CDR3 in DNA: TGTGCCACCAGCAGGCCCCTAGGGAGAAATCAGCCCCAGCATTTT.